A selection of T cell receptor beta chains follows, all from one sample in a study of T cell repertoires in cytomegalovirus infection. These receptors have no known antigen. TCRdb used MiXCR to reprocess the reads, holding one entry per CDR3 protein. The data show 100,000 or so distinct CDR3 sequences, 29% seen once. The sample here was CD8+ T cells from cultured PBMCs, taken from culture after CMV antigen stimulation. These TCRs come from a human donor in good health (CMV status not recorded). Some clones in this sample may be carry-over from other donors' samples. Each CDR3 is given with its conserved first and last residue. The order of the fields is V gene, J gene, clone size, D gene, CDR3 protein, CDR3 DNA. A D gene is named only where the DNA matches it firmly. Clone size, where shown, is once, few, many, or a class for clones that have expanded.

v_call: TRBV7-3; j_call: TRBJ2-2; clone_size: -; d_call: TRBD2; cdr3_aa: CASSSSGGAYANTGELFF; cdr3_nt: TGTGCCAGCAGCTCTAGCGGGGGGGCGTACGCGAACACCGGGGAGCTGTTTTTT
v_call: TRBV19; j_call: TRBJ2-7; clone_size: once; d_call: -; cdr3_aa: CASSFRTVDEQYF; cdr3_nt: TGTGCCAGTAGTTTCAGGACAGTCGACGAGCAGTACTTC
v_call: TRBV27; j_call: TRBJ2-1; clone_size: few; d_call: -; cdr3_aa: CASSLYGSNNEQFF; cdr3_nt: TGTGCCAGCAGTTTATACGGGTCGAACAATGAGCAGTTCTTC
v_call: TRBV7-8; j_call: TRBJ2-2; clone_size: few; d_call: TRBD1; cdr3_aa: CAIQGVINTGELFF; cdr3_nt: TGTGCCATACAGGGGGTGATAAACACCGGGGAGCTGTTTTTT
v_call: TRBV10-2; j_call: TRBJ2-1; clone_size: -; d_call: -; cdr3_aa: CASSESSTNEQFF; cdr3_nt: TGCGCCAGCAGTGAGTCGTCTACCAATGAGCAGTTCTTC
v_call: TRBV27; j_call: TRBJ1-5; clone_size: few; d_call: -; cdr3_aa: CASSLMRGQPQHF; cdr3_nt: TGTGCCAGCAGTTTAATGAGGGGGCAGCCCCAGCATTTT
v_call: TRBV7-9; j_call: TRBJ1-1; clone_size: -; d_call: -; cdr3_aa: CASSSGRVDTEAFF; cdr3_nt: TGTGCCAGCAGCAGCGGACGGGTGGACACTGAAGCTTTCTTT
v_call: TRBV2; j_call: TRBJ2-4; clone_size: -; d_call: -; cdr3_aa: CASSEGAGKNIQYF; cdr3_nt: TGTGCCAGCAGTGAGGGAGCCGGGAAAAACATTCAGTACTTC
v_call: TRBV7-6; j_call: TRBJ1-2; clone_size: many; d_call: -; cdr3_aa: CASSLAQGPGYGYTF; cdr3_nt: TGTGCCAGCAGCTTAGCGCAGGGGCCGGGCTATGGCTACACCTTC
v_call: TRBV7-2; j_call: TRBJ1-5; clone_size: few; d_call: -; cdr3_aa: CASSLGQPGQPQHF; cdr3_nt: TGTGCCAGCAGCTTAGGACAGCCGGGTCAGCCCCAGCATTTT
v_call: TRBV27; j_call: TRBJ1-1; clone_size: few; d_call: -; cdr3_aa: CASSLSRYTEAFF; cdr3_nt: TGTGCCAGCAGTTTATCGAGATACACTGAAGCTTTCTTT
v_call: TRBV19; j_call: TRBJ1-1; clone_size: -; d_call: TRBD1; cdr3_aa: CASRGDRSTEAFF; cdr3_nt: TGTGCCAGTAGGGGGGACAGAAGCACTGAAGCTTTCTTT
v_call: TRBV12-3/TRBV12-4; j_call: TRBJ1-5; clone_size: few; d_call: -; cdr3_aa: CASSLEVGPYSNQPQHF; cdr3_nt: TGTGCCAGCAGTTTGGAGGTGGGCCCGTATAGCAATCAGCCCCAGCATTTT
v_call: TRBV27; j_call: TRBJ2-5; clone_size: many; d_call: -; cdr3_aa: CASTLARGETQYF; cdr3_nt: TGTGCCAGCACCCTAGCGAGGGGAGAGACCCAGTACTTC
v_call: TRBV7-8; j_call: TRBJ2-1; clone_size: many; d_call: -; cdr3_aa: CASSTVGGINNEQFF; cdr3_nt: TGTGCCAGCAGTACAGTCGGGGGAATTAACAATGAGCAGTTCTTC
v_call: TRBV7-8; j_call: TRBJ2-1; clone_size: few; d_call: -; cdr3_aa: CASSLLGLEQYNEQFF; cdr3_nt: TGTGCCAGCAGCTTATTAGGGCTTGAACAATACAATGAGCAGTTCTTC
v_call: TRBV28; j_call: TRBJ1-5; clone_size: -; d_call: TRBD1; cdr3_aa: CASSLTGTGNQPQHF; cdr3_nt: TGTGCCAGCAGTCTAACCGGGACAGGGAATCAGCCCCAGCATTTT
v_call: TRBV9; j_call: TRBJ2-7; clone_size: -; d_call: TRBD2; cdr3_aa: CASSVGVAGGAYEQYF; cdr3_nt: TGTGCCAGCAGCGTAGGGGTAGCGGGGGGCGCCTACGAGCAGTACTTC
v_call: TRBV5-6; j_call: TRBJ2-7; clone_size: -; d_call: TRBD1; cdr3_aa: CASSMTGVTYEQYF; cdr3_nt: TGTGCCAGCAGCATGACAGGGGTAACCTACGAGCAGTACTTC
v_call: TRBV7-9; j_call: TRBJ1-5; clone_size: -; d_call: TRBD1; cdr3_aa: CASSKGTGVSNQPQHF; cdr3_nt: TGTGCCAGCAGCAAAGGGACAGGGGTTAGCAATCAGCCCCAGCATTTT
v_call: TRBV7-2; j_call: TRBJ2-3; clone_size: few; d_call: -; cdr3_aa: CASSLGRGADTQYF; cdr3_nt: TGTGCCAGCAGCTTAGGCAGAGGGGCCGATACGCAGTATTTT
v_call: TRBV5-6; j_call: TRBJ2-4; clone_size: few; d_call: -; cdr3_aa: CASSGYPLHENIQYF; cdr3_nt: TGTGCCAGCTCCGGATACCCCCTTCACGAAAACATTCAGTACTTC
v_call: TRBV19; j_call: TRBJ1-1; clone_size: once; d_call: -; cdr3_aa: CATTGFDFGTTEAFF; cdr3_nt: TGTGCCACAACAGGGTTCGATTTTGGAACCACTGAAGCTTTCTTT
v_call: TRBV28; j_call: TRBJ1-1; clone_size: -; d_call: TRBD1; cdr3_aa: CASSHSGTGRTEAFF; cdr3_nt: TGTGCCAGCAGTCATAGTGGGACAGGGCGCACTGAAGCTTTCTTT
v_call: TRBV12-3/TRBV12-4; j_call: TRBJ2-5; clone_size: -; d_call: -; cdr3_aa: CASSSALQETQYF; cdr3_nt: TGTGCCAGCAGTTCAGCTTTACAAGAGACCCAGTACTTC
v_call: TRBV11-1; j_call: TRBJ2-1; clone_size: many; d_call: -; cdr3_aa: CASSLDYDRFRGRDTEQFF; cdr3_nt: TGTGCCAGCAGCTTAGACTACGACAGGTTTCGGGGCCGCGACACTGAGCAGTTCTTC
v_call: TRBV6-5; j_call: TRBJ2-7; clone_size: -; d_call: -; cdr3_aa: CASSSTSGFHEQYF; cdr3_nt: TGTGCCAGCAGCTCCACTAGTGGGTTTCACGAGCAGTACTTC
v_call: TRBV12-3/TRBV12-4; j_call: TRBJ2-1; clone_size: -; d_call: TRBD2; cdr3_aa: CASSWGLAGGPYNEQFF; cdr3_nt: TGTGCCAGCAGTTGGGGACTAGCGGGGGGGCCTTACAATGAGCAGTTCTTC
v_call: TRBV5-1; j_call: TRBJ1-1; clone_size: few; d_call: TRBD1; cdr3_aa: CASSTDWDRRYTEAFF; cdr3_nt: TGCGCCAGCAGTACCGACTGGGACAGGAGATACACTGAAGCTTTCTTT
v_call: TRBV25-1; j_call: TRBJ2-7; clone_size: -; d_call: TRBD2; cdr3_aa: CASSAPGTSGFYEQYF; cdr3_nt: TGTGCCAGCAGTGCTCCCGGGACTAGCGGATTCTACGAGCAGTACTTC
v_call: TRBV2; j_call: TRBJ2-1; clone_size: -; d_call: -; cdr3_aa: CASSERGTSSYNEQFF; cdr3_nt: TGTGCCAGCAGTGAAAGGGGGACTTCTTCCTACAATGAGCAGTTCTTC
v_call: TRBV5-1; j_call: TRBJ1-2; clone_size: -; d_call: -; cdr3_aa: CASSPDPWYGYTF; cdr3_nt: TGCGCCAGCAGCCCTGACCCATGGTATGGCTACACCTTC
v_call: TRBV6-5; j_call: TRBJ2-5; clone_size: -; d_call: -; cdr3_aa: CATSPTEGPLASQYF; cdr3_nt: TGTGCCACCTCGCCCACCGAAGGACCCCTGGCGTCCCAGTACTTC
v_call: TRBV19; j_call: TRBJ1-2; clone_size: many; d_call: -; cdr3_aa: CAISTGSLGYTF; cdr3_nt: TGTGCCATCTCTACAGGGTCGCTAGGCTACACCTTC
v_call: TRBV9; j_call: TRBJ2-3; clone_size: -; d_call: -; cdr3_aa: CASSVWGNPTDTQYF; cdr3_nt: TGTGCCAGCAGCGTATGGGGGAATCCCACAGATACGCAGTATTTT
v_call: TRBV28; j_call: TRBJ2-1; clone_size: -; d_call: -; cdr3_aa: CASSLWGNPYNEQFF; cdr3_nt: TGTGCCAGCAGTTTATGGGGTAACCCTTACAATGAGCAGTTCTTC
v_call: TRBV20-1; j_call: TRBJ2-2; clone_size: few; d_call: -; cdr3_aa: CSAKTANTGELFF; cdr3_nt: TGCAGTGCCAAAACAGCGAACACCGGGGAGCTGTTTTTT
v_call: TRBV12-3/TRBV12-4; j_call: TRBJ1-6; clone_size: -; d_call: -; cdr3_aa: CASSMGTGNSPLHF; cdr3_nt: TGTGCCAGCAGCATGGGGACGGGGAATTCACCCCTCCACTTT
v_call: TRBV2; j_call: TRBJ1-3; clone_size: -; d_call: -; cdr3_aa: CASRDSLYSGNTIYF; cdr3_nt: TGTGCCAGCAGGGACAGCCTTTACTCTGGAAACACCATATATTTT
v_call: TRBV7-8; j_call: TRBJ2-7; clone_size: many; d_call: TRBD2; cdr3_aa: CASSLLAGVYEQYF; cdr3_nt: TGTGCCAGCAGCTTACTAGCGGGGGTTTACGAGCAGTACTTC
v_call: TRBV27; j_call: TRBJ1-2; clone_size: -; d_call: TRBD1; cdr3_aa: CASSTRQGLFSGGYTF; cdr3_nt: TGTGCCAGCAGTACGAGACAGGGGCTTTTTAGTGGTGGCTACACCTTC